These 16 T cell receptor beta chains originate from one sample sequenced in a study of blood T cells in healthy people across ages (dated by TCRdb to 2015 to 2017). The library was made by 5' RACE. The sequencer listed for this sample is Illumina HiSeq 2500. The second PCR ran for roughly 6 to 11 cycles and used a J-beta primer mix along with a sample-barcoded 5' primer. TCRdb's own reprocessing of the public reads used fastp at Q25 and MiXCR and kept productive beta chains. Every distinct CDR3 protein forms one entry, paired with its most common genes and DNA. This sample holds roughly 570,000 distinct CDR3 sequences; 27% were observed only once. Together, the top ten hold approximately 17% of the sample. The specimen sequenced was blood. The receptors originated from a woman between 65 and 79 years old in good health.

There are a few counts of this clonotype. The V and J genes are TRBV5-1 and TRBJ2-5; TRBD1 aligns across 11 bases. Per the germline V gene, CDR1 is SGHRS and CDR2 is YFSETQ. After removal of 6 bases from V and 3 bases from J, the junction contained 7 bases not matched to a gene. CDR3 length equals 15 residues. CDR3 DNA sequence: TGCGCCAGCAACGACGGGACAGGGGGTGAAGAGACCCAGTACTTC. Residues: CASNDGTGGEETQYF.

This clonotype was counted between two and nine times. The chain employs TRBV6-5 and TRBJ1-2, with a weak D call TRBD1 (6 bases). V was pared by 2 bases and J by 7 bases, with 17 bases between. The CDR3 runs to 15 residues. Germline CDR1 and CDR2: MNHEY and SVGAGI. Written as DNA, the CDR3 is TGTGCCAGCAGTTACGCGGGGGGCGAGTGGGGTGGCTACACCTTC. Translating it yields CASSYAGGEWGGYTF.

The chain's CDR3 is CSASQTGTGSLNQPQHF. CDR3 nucleotides: TGCAGTGCTAGTCAAACCGGGACGGGAAGCCTCAATCAGCCCCAGCATTTT. The chain employs TRBV20-1 and TRBJ1-5, with D perhaps TRBD1 (5 bases). The CDR3 contains 17 residues. V lost 3 bases and J lost 3, with 21 bases in between. Germline CDR1 DFQATT, CDR2 SNEGSKA (reference sequence).

In its sample, this clonotype was seen a few times. The CDR3 sequence is CASSEIRGDTEAFF. The CDR3 region has the DNA TGTGCCAGCAGTGAAATAAGAGGGGACACTGAAGCTTTCTTT. The chain joins TRBV6-1 to TRBJ1-1, with a possible D match to TRBD1 (5 bases). Trimming took 2 bases from V and 3 from J, leaving 10 bases between them. The germline CDR1 and CDR2 sequences are MNHNS and SASEGT. The CDR3 runs to 14 residues.

The chain uses TRBV21-1 and TRBJ2-3; the table names TRBD2, a call not compared with the DNA. TRBV21-1 is a listed pseudogene. CDR3 size: 16 residues. The CDR3 loop is CASTSWEGGLRDTQYF. In nucleotides, the CDR3 is TGTGCCAGCACCTCATGGGAGGGGGGGCTGCGGGATACGCAGTATTTT.

Only one count was recorded for this clonotype. This chain uses TRBV5-1 with TRBJ2-5, with 14 nucleotides matching TRBD2. This CDR3 is 17 amino acids long. Germline V CDR1 and CDR2: SGHRS, YFSETQ. J gave up 4 bases and V 4 bases, and 9 bases lay outside the gene matches. CDR3 residues: CASSLLTSGGAAETQYF. As DNA, the CDR3 is TGCGCCAGCAGCCTTCTGACTAGCGGGGGGGCTGCAGAGACCCAGTACTTC.

This chain links TRBV12-3 or TRBV12-4 with TRBJ2-4, with 7 bases identical to TRBD1. The CDR3 consists of 15 residues. With V trimmed by 4 bases and J by 6 bases, 9 bases remained unmatched. The CDR3 reads CASSYPTGARNIQYF. The CDR3 DNA is TGTGCCAGCAGTTACCCCACAGGGGCACGAAACATTCAGTACTTC.

The chain has TRBV2 and TRBJ1-4, with D possibly TRBD1 on 6 matching bases. V was pared by 6 bases and J by 8 bases, with 19 bases between. The CDR3 extends over 15 amino acids. Germline V CDR1 and CDR2: SNHLY, FYNNEI. In DNA form, the CDR3 reads TGTGCCAGCAGCGAACAGGGAACGAACGGGGAAAAACTGTTTTTT. Encoded protein: CASSEQGTNGEKLFF.

The chain carries TRBV20-1 and TRBJ2-7; 9 bases are a match to TRBD1. The CDR3 is 12 residues long. After removal of 6 bases from V and 4 bases from J, the junction contained 4 bases not matched to a gene. CDR1 is DFQATT and CDR2 is SNEGSKA in the germline V gene (reference sequence). CDR3 sequence: CSAFDRGYEQYF. The CDR3 coding sequence is TGCAGTGCATTTGACAGGGGGTACGAGCAGTACTTC.

This clonotype was seen once. This chain joins TRBV2 and TRBJ2-7, with TRBD2 identical over 8 bases. CDR3 length equals 14 residues. V was clipped by 8 bases and J by 6 bases; unmatched bases: 12. Looked up from germline, CDR1 is SNHLY and CDR2 is FYNNEI. CDR3 sequence: CASLVGGAGFEQYF. In DNA form, the CDR3 reads TGTGCCAGCCTTGTCGGGGGGGCCGGGTTCGAGCAGTACTTC.

As for this clonotype: The junction does not match germline at one end; this may be a read error. The CDR3 sequence: CASSSSGGAAKDIQYF. CDR3 sequence (DNA): TGTGCCAGCAGCTCTAGCGGGGGGGCGGCCAAAGACATTCAGTACTTC. J is TRBJ2-4 and V is TRBV7-2; 12 nucleotides align to TRBD2. The CDR3 spans 16 residues. CDR1 and CDR2 from the germline V gene are SGHTA and FQGNSA.

The sample holds a few counts of this clonotype. The J gene is TRBJ2-7, the V gene TRBV5-6, with TRBD1 identical over 10 bases. CDR1 is SGHDT and CDR2 is YYEEEE in the germline V gene. This CDR3 region has 17 residues. V shed 2 bases and J 3 bases; nucleotides not matched to a gene: 11. CDR3 coding DNA: TGTGCCAGCAGCTTCGGGACGGGGACAGGGGCCTTCTACGAGCAGTACTTC. This sequence encodes CASSFGTGTGAFYEQYF. The complete variable domain, with remaining parts taken from reference TRBV5-6 and TRBJ2-7, reads DAGVTQSPTHLIKTRGQQVTLRCSPKSGHDTVSWYQQALGQGPQFIFQYYEEEERQRGNFPDRFSGHQFPNYSSELNVNALLLGDSALYLCASSFGTGTGAFYEQYFGPGTRLTVT.

This clonotype was recorded a few times. V usage is TRBV15 and J usage is TRBJ1-4, with unresolved D. CDR1 is LNHNV and CDR2 is YYDKDF in the germline V gene (reference sequence). Trimming took off 0 bases at V and 5 bases at J, with 10 bases between the two ends. The CDR3 contains 15 residues. Here the CDR3 reads CATSRDGRLNEKLFF. CDR3 in DNA: TGTGCCACCAGCAGAGATGGCAGGTTGAATGAAAAACTGTTTTTT.

The chain links TRBV20-1 to TRBJ2-3; D is unresolved. The germline gives CDR1 DFQATT, CDR2 SNEGSKA (reference sequence). The V gene lost 3 bases and the J gene lost 1 base, with 11 bases spanning the gap. CDR3 length equals 14 residues. DNA of the CDR3: TGCAGTGCTAGGGGTGGCGTAGGCACAGATACGCAGTATTTT. It specifies CSARGGVGTDTQYF.

The rearrangement joins TRBV5-1 to TRBJ1-1; unclear D gene. V was trimmed by 0 bases and J by 7 bases, leaving 19 bases between them. CDR3 length: 16 residues. From germline, CDR1 is SGHRS and CDR2 YFSETQ. The CDR3 reads CASSLDIGRPIIEAFF. CDR3 nucleotide sequence: TGCGCCAGCAGCTTGGACATTGGGAGACCCATAATTGAAGCTTTCTTT.

V usage is TRBV6-2 or TRBV6-3 and J usage is TRBJ1-1; tentatively, D is TRBD1 (6 bases). This CDR3 has 14 residues. Trimming took 8 bases from V and 0 from J, leaving 13 bases between them. Germline-derived CDR1 and CDR2 are MNHEY and SVGEGT. CDR3 bases: TGTGCCAGCGCGACGGGACACATGAACACTGAAGCTTTCTTT. It yields the protein CASATGHMNTEAFF.